The present TCR beta chain was sequenced within a study of T cell responses to AZD1222 COVID-19 vaccine. V shed 3 bases and J shed 0 bases, with 12 bases lying between them. In germline, CDR1 is KGHSH, CDR2 LQKENI. The CDR3 runs 15 residues. TCRdb keeps only in-frame clones here, not all; method: immunoSEQ multiplex PCR. The data hold roughly 140,000 clones, with roughly 90% observed a single time. Analyses pooled second doses at about 4 or about 12 weeks. The J gene is TRBJ2-7, the V gene TRBV18; a weak D match, TRBD1 (5 bases). The starting material was peripheral blood, obtained 28 days after the second AZD1222 dose. This receptor was obtained from an adult who received the AZD1222 COVID-19 vaccine. The CDR3 DNA is TGTGCCAGCTCACCTCAGGGCAGGAGCTCCTACGAGCAGTACTTC. Its protein is CASSPQGRSSYEQYF.